The TCR beta chain described here comes from a study of shared clonotypes between healthy human individuals (dated by TCRdb to the early 2020s). Looking at the study overall: A couple of women and a few men aged 18 to 49 years were included in the cohort. For each donor, three plates each were used for CD4 naive and CD4 memory, two plates were used for CD8 naive, and one plate was used for CD8 memory. The study deeply sequenced blood TCR repertoires of five healthy adults to estimate repertoire size and the extent of clonotype sharing between individuals. To increase sequencing depth and limit assay-specific biases, TCR repertoire library preparation and sequencing were carried out by different laboratories using diverse techniques. Leukapheresis yielded between about 0.8 and 9.5 billion PBMCs per donor. General findings and caveats noted by the study authors: Sampling was limited to blood, and TCR repertoires in tissue likely differ from TCR repertoires in blood. Rarefaction of sorted-subset datasets indicated incomplete sequencing despite the large sequencing depth. Higher generation probabilities were observed for clonotypes shared by all four sorted-subset donors than for non-shared clonotypes. Sharing across a handful of donors was observed for 5% to 6.5% of naive CD4, over 3% of naive CD8, over 2% of memory CD4, and less than 0.45% of memory CD8 clonotypes. Pairwise subsampling led to the expectation that sequencing depth would affect the degree of clonotype sharing among donors. Because the study included a small number of donors, the genetic and exposure-history diversity represented was limited. Estimated clonotype richness was generally larger for naive than for memory subsets.

On this clone itself: Its antigen is still unknown. No base quality information exists; no much larger clone differs at one position.

V loses 9 bases, J loses 2 bases, and the germline ends lie 12 bases apart. The CDR3 holds 13 amino acids from the cysteine to the phenylalanine. Only the CDR3 DNA is retained, 39 bases long and in frame from the first base. The germline V gene encodes CDR1 LNHDA and CDR2 SQIVND (reference sequence). Using the deep immunoSEQ assay, multiplex PCR amplified TCR CDR3 regions from genomic DNA. For each cell subset, the extracted genomic DNA was distributed evenly across all wells of several immunoSEQ 96-well plates, and each plate served as one replicate. For sorted subsets, approximately 0.2 ug of genomic DNA, equivalent to 25,000 to 35,000 T cell genomes, went into each replicate PCR. Purified libraries were measured with a Qubit 3.0 fluorometer, size-checked on a Bioanalyzer 2100, and measured again with the KAPA Library Quantification kit. Each immunoSEQ 96-well plate was sequenced on its own single-read 150-cycle Illumina NextSeq 550 flow cell. The original pipeline was this. Because the immunoSEQ output held only junctional sequences and lacked quality scores, the filtering could not match the filtering applied to full-length reads. Sequences were annotated with PyIR, a Python wrapper for IgBLAST v1.9, and V/J genes and CDR3 were assigned using IMGT germline references. Any read was removed if the V/J assignment was weak (E-value above 1e-6), the CDR3 was missing, or the read contained stop codons, out-of-frame junctions, or ambiguous translated residues. V3J clonotypes were defined by identical inferred V gene, J gene, and CDR3 amino acid sequence. Percentage overlap between repertoires was calculated by dividing the number of shared unique clonotypes by the size of the smaller repertoire. Repertoire richness was assessed with RTK rarefaction, the Chao1 estimator, and Recon v2.1 estimates of unobserved clonotypes. OLGA was used to compute generation probabilities for all TCRbeta clonotypes that the gDNA method yielded from a handful of donors. The table was pulled from immuneACCESS by TCRdb, which kept in-frame rearrangements only. Such tables lose some clones; where checked, under half of the loss comes from unresolved V genes, and the rest has no known cause. V and J calls and clone size are those listed in that table; D and trimming were worked out from the DNA. The sample yields more than 500,000 clones; 85% to 95% were counted once. The top ten hold over 0.095% of the sample.

For the CD8 naive samples, CD45RO-negative cells were positively selected for CCR7, yielding a CD45RA+CCR7+ population from which TemRA cells were excluded. The donors were healthy, HIV-negative adults with no recently reported acute infections or vaccinations. Every donor was a Caucasian adult living in Nashville, Tennessee, USA. Blood was obtained by leukapheresis, after which PBMCs were separated by Ficoll-Histopaque density gradient centrifugation and cryopreserved in liquid nitrogen vapor phase. Purity and quantity of every magnetically sorted T cell population were checked by analytical flow cytometry. Each sorted fraction had its genomic DNA isolated and then quantified by UV absorbance on a Nanodrop 2000c.

The sequence was collected from a woman in her twenties or thirties in good health. The receptor chain draws on TRBV19 and TRBJ2-3; the D gene is not confidently resolved. Sequenced material: naive CD8+ T cells sorted from blood. The sample's cell subset or site label, in plain terms: CD45RA+CCR7+. The DNA is as follows: TGTGCCAGCCGGGCGCCAAACACAGATACGCAGTATTTT. It translates as CASRAPNTDTQYF.